This T cell receptor beta chain came from a study of blood T cell repertoires in COVID-19. This table comes from immunoSEQ multiplex PCR, and its TCRdb copy is limited to in-frame clones, with some not included. The sample lists a few hundred thousand clones, over 80% occurring once. This clonotype originated in a woman aged 45 to 65 with COVID-19, enrolled during active disease. What was sequenced was peripheral blood.

The CDR3 region has the DNA TGTGCCAGCAGCTCAGCGCCGGACAGGGACTATGGCTACACCTTC. It encodes CASSSAPDRDYGYTF. V usage is TRBV11-2 and J usage is TRBJ1-2; 8 bases fit TRBD1. J gave up 3 bases and V 4 bases, and 7 bases lay outside the gene matches. Per the germline V gene, CDR1 is SGHAT and CDR2 is FQNNGV. This CDR3 comprises 15 residues.